This T cell receptor beta chain was captured in a study of OX40 agonist ivuxolimab in advanced cancers. Background on the whole study: Ivuxolimab was an agonistic, fully human IgG2 monoclonal antibody directed against OX40 (CD134), a costimulatory receptor. Intravenous ivuxolimab was administered to patients every 2 weeks at six dose levels: 0.01, 0.1, 0.3, 1.5, 3 and 10 mg/kg. Of the roughly 53 patients in dose escalation, about 20 had hepatocellular carcinoma, roughly 15 had melanoma, 9 had renal cell carcinoma and 9 had head and neck cancer. In the dose-escalation cohort, approximately 80% of patients were male, and the mean age was 60 years with a range of about 23 to 79. Prior anti-PD-1, anti-PD-L1 or anti-CTLA-4 therapy was permitted, and 30% to 50% of dose-escalation patients had received checkpoint inhibitors. Partial responses occurred in three dose-escalation patients, of whom one had hepatocellular carcinoma and two had cutaneous melanoma. The point of sequencing TCRbeta in the periphery was to test whether ivuxolimab changed TCR sequence diversity and drove clonal T-cell expansion. The paper reports the monotherapy dose-escalation portion (N ≈ 50 patients) of the phase I ivuxolimab trial. Overall study results and their limits: Antigen specificity was not determined for the clonally expanded peripheral T cells. In partial responders in the 0.1-3.0 mg/kg groups, normalized peripheral clonal expansion was found to be among the lowest, especially among CD8+ T cells. Low levels of normalized T-cell clonal expansion were also seen in some nonresponding patients. At doses of 0.1 to 3.0 mg/kg, clonal expansion of both CD4+ and CD8+ blood T cells was observed from baseline to week 6. After ivuxolimab, more expanded clones were found on average in CD8+ T cells than in CD4+ T cells.

In the case of this clone: Its binding antigen is unknown. The input lacks base qualities; no much larger clone sits a single base away.

V is shortened by 2 bases, J by 3 bases, and the region joining them spans 11 bases. Via the germline V gene, CDR1 is SNHLY and CDR2 FYNNEI. Spanning cysteine to phenylalanine, the CDR3 consists of 14 amino acids. The entry retains the CDR3 DNA only, 42 bases that are in frame from base 1. Genomic DNA was isolated from the sorted cells so that the TCRbeta CDR3 region could be sequenced. The immunoSEQ Assay was used to sequence the TCRbeta CDR3 regions. Held by TCRdb, this immuneACCESS table contains in-frame sequences only and omits some clones. Under half of the omission traces to an unresolved V gene where checked; the cause of the rest is unknown. The sample data list 65,000 to 75,000 clones, and around 84% of these were observed just once. The biggest ten clones account for 2% to 2.5% of the sample. Patients with a history of autoimmune disease or receiving systemic immunosuppression were excluded from the trial. Peripheral blood for TCR sequencing was collected from all dose cohorts at baseline, on cycle 4 day 1, and on cycle 7 day 1. Samples came from an open-label, multicenter, first-in-human phase I dose-escalation trial of ivuxolimab. The trial enrolled adults with locally advanced or metastatic head and neck squamous cell, hepatocellular, melanoma or renal cell carcinoma. CD4+ and CD8+ T cells were sorted separately from peripheral blood before TCR sequencing.

The starting material was CD4+ or CD8+ T cells sorted from blood, obtained in a trial of the OX40 agonist ivuxolimab. The clonotype originates from an adult with an advanced solid tumor such as melanoma, head and neck, liver or kidney cancer. Recombination connected TRBV2 to TRBJ2-7, with a weak D call of TRBD2 (5 bases match). The encoded CDR3 is CASSEWGAGYEQYF. The nucleotide sequence is given as TGTGCCAGCAGTGAATGGGGTGCGGGCTACGAGCAGTACTTC. The variable domain in full, with residues beyond the CDR3 obtained from the reference TRBV2 and TRBJ2-7 genes, is EPEVTQTPSHQVTQMGQEVILRCVPISNHLYFYWYRQILGQKVEFLVSFYNNEISEKSEIFDDQFSVERPDGSNFTLKIRSTKLEDSAMYFCASSEWGAGYEQYFGPGTRLTVT.